This passage covers 29 T cell receptor beta chains from one sample sequenced in a study of CD8 T cells in ankylosing spondylitis. TCRdb re-analysed the 5' RACE reads in MiXCR, keeping a single row per CDR3 protein. This sample carries some 200,000 distinct CDR3 sequences, about 13% of them seen once, and the ten largest clones take about 15%. Sequenced sample: blood, either unsorted or a sorted T cell fraction (not recorded which). The receptors originated from a male donor with ankylosing spondylitis or in good health (not recorded which).

In its sample, this clonotype was seen many times. V gene TRBV4-1 combines with J gene TRBJ2-7, with 10 bases fitting TRBD2. The germline CDR1 and CDR2 sequences are MGHRA and YSYEKL. The CDR3 runs 16 residues. The V and J ends lost 0 bases and 8 bases, in that order; junction bases with no gene match: 10. The CDR3 reads CASSQEGPGLADKQYF. The DNA for the CDR3 is TGCGCCAGCAGCCAAGAAGGACCCGGACTAGCGGATAAGCAGTACTTC.

This clonotype was seen once. The chain combines TRBV6-5 with TRBJ2-3; possible D gene TRBD2, 6 bases. Germline lookup yields CDR1 MNHEY and CDR2 SVGAGI. Trimming removed 0 bases at V and 4 bases at J, with 14 bases between. The CDR3 extends over 16 amino acids. The CDR3 sequence is CASSYSEHGGADTQYF. DNA for the CDR3: TGTGCCAGCAGTTACTCCGAACATGGCGGGGCAGATACGCAGTATTTT.

The CDR3 bases are TGTGCCAGCTCACCAAGCACAAAGGGGGCCCGGTACGAGCAGTACTTC. Translated, it gives CASSPSTKGARYEQYF. V is TRBV18 and J is TRBJ2-7; 7 bases fit TRBD1. Germline V lookup: CDR1 KGHSH, CDR2 LQKENI. CDR3 length: 16 residues. The trim removed 2 bases at V and 4 bases at J, leaving 11 bases unmatched.

The chain is built from TRBV11-2 and TRBJ1-1; no reliable D call. The germline gives CDR1 SGHAT, CDR2 FQNNGV. Trimming left V 7 bases short and J 1 base short, with 10 bases between. CDR3 length equals 13 residues. The CDR3 region has the DNA TGTGCCAGCAAGTTGGCCGGGAACACTGAAGCTTTCTTT. Its translation: CASKLAGNTEAFF.

V is TRBV7-2 and J is TRBJ2-3; the D call may be TRBD1 or TRBD2 (5 bases each). The CDR3 covers 16 residues. Germline CDR1 is SGHTA and CDR2 is FQGNSA. The V end lost 4 bases, the J end lost 2 bases, and 16 bases lay between the germline ends. The CDR3 spells CASSSRVGGLTDTQYF. As DNA, the CDR3 is TGTGCCAGCAGCTCCAGGGTTGGCGGGCTCACAGATACGCAGTATTTT.

The chain joins TRBV12-3 or TRBV12-4 to TRBJ2-5; 7 bases line up with TRBD1. The CDR3 length is 16 residues. Trimming took 6 bases from V and 5 from J; bases not matched to a gene: 15. CDR3 residues: CASSTTGRELLETQYF. Written as DNA, the CDR3 is TGTGCCAGCAGCACGACAGGGCGCGAGCTTCTCGAGACCCAGTACTTC.

The chain recombines TRBV27 with TRBJ2-2; no definite D call. The germline V gene encodes CDR1 MNHEY and CDR2 SMNVEV (reference sequence). V gave up 4 bases and J gave up 4 bases, with 13 bases separating them. This CDR3 contains 15 residues. The CDR3 DNA follows: TGTGCCAGCAGTTCCCTCCCGACACCCACCGGGGAGCTGTTTTTT. Protein product: CASSSLPTPTGELFF.

V is TRBV5-1 and J is TRBJ2-5; 7 bases agree with TRBD1. Trimming cost V 4 bases and J 1 base; bases outside gene matches: 7. Germline V gives CDR1 SGHRS, CDR2 YFSETQ. The length of the CDR3 is 15 residues. CDR3 bases: TGCGCCAGCAGCCCCGGGACAGAAACCCAAGAGACCCAGTACTTC. Its translation is CASSPGTETQETQYF.

The chain has TRBV5-5 and TRBJ2-7; 7 nucleotides agree with TRBD1. V shed 4 bases and J 1 base; nucleotides not matched to a gene: 5. The CDR3 has 14 amino acids. Germline V gene lookup returns CDR1 SGHKS and CDR2 YYEKEE (reference sequence). The CDR3 spells CASSQGQDSYEQYF. The CDR3 DNA reads TGTGCCAGCAGCCAAGGACAGGATTCCTACGAGCAGTACTTC.

This clonotype appeared many times. The chain has TRBV3-1 and TRBJ2-1; a weak D match, TRBD2 (6 bases). Germline loops: CDR1 LGHDT, CDR2 YNNKEL (reference sequence). CDR3 size: 14 residues. Trimming took off 4 bases at V and 4 bases at J, with 11 bases between the two ends. CDR3 region: CASSPAGPYNEQFF. As DNA, the CDR3 is TGTGCCAGCAGCCCGGCGGGACCTTACAATGAGCAGTTCTTC.

The V gene is TRBV4-1, the J gene TRBJ2-5, with D possibly being TRBD1 (5 bases). With 0 bases removed from V and 5 bases from J, the gap between germline ends came to 16 bases. CDR3 length: 16 amino acids. The germline CDR1 and CDR2 sequences are MGHRA and YSYEKL. The CDR3 sequence: CASSQESGAAAETQYF. The CDR3, as DNA: TGCGCCAGCAGCCAAGAAAGTGGGGCTGCGGCGGAGACCCAGTACTTC.

The chain links TRBV12-3 or TRBV12-4 to TRBJ2-2, with a possible D match to TRBD1 (5 bases). The CDR3 is 17 amino acids. V lost 0 bases, J lost 3 bases, and 14 bases lay in between. The DNA for the CDR3 is TGTGCCAGCAGTTTAGCGCTAGGCAGGGCCCACACCGGGGAGCTGTTTTTT. Its protein is CASSLALGRAHTGELFF.

This clonotype came up many times. V usage is TRBV4-1 and J usage is TRBJ1-1, with unresolved D. The CDR3 is made up of 14 amino acids. CDR1 and CDR2 from the germline V gene are MGHRA and YSYEKL. The V end was cut by 0 bases, the J end by 1 base, with 6 bases between. CDR3: CASSQEATNTEAFF. Here the CDR3 DNA reads TGCGCCAGCAGCCAAGAAGCAACGAACACTGAAGCTTTCTTT.

In this sample, this clonotype turned up a few times. This chain joins TRBV14 and TRBJ2-7; D ambiguous. Trimming stripped 0 bases from V and 5 bases from J, with 5 bases between. The germline gives CDR1 SGHDN, CDR2 FVKESK. This CDR3 contains 12 residues. The CDR3 is CASSQDIDEQYF. CDR3 coding DNA: TGTGCCAGCAGCCAAGATATCGACGAGCAGTACTTC.

The V call is TRBV24-1, the J call TRBJ2-2, with 8 bases aligning to TRBD1. From germline, CDR1 is KGHDR and CDR2 SFDVKD. This CDR3 has 16 residues. V dropped 6 bases and J dropped 6; count of bases not matched to a gene: 11. The CDR3 coding sequence is TGTGCCACCAGTTCCTCCCAGGGGGCGCAATCCGGGGAGCTGTTTTTT. Translating gives CATSSSQGAQSGELFF.

This clonotype showed up just a few times. The rearrangement uses TRBV4-1 and TRBJ2-7, with 7 bases aligning to TRBD2. Germline V gives CDR1 MGHRA, CDR2 YSYEKL. The CDR3 is 15 amino acids. V was clipped by 5 bases and J by 1 base; unmatched bases: 8. CDR3: CASSERASGSYEQYF. The CDR3 nucleotides read TGCGCCAGCAGCGAGAGGGCTAGCGGTTCCTACGAGCAGTACTTC.

In this sample, this clonotype turned up many times. The genes are TRBV5-5 and TRBJ1-3, with unresolved D. Germline V lookup: CDR1 SGHKS, CDR2 YYEKEE (reference sequence). The CDR3 spans 15 residues. Trimming shortened V by 0 bases and J by 0 bases, and 7 bases separated the two germline ends. The CDR3 region is CASSLGEVSGNTIYF. CDR3 DNA: TGTGCCAGCAGCTTGGGAGAGGTCTCTGGAAACACCATATATTTT.

This clonotype occurred a few times. This rearrangement joins TRBV5-1 to TRBJ2-7; 8 bases line up with TRBD1. Germline CDR1 SGHRS, CDR2 YFSETQ. J was trimmed by 5 bases and V by 4 bases; bases with no gene match: 11. The CDR3 consists of 15 residues. The CDR3 here is CASSLEGQGSNEQYF. The CDR3 DNA sequence: TGCGCCAGCAGCCTCGAAGGACAGGGTTCCAACGAGCAGTACTTC.

This clonotype was observed many times. The chain has TRBV12-3 or TRBV12-4 and TRBJ2-7; D not resolved. Trimming removed 1 base from V and 7 bases from J, with 5 bases in between. The CDR3 sequence is 11 residues long. For the CDR3, the DNA is TGTGCCAGCAGTTTAGGACCAGAGCAGTACTTC. Its protein product is CASSLGPEQYF.

The chain uses TRBV7-2 and TRBJ2-1, with 8 bases aligning to TRBD2. This CDR3 comprises 15 residues. CDR1 is SGHTA and CDR2 is FQGNSA in the germline V gene. V lost 7 bases, J lost 4 bases, and 9 bases stayed unmatched. The CDR3 reads CASTLLAGTYNEQFF. The CDR3 DNA reads as TGTGCCAGCACCTTGCTAGCGGGTACTTACAATGAGCAGTTCTTC.

The gene calls are TRBV5-1 and TRBJ2-3; 11 nucleotides align to TRBD2. CDR3 length equals 17 residues. V shed 0 bases and J 6 bases; nucleotides not matched to a gene: 9. Germline V gene sequence: CDR1 SGHRS, CDR2 YFSETQ. CDR3 loop: CASSLVGLAGGDDTQYF. The CDR3 DNA sequence: TGCGCCAGCAGCTTGGTTGGGCTAGCGGGGGGCGATGATACGCAGTATTTT.

The V call is TRBV5-1, the J call TRBJ2-3, with D perhaps TRBD1 (5 bases). CDR1 and CDR2 (germline): SGHRS, YFSETQ. V lost 6 bases and J 4 bases, leaving 12 bases between the germline ends. The CDR3 has 13 residues. The CDR3 DNA follows: TGCGCCAGCACCCAACAAGGGGCAGATACGCAGTATTTT. Amino acid sequence: CASTQQGADTQYF. The full variable domain, completed using reference TRBV5-1 and TRBJ2-3, is KAGVTQTPRYLIKTRGQQVTLSCSPISGHRSVSWYQQTPGQGLQFLFEYFSETQRNKGNFPGRFSGRQFSNSRSEMNVSTLELGDSALYLCASTQQGADTQYFGPGTRLTVL.

J is TRBJ2-7 and V is TRBV27, with 7 positions matching TRBD2. Germline-derived CDR1 and CDR2 are MNHEY and SMNVEV (reference sequence). This CDR3 has 14 residues. With 3 bases clipped from V and 5 bases from J, the junction kept 7 bases outside the gene matches. In DNA, the CDR3 is TGTGCCAGCAGTTTTCGCGGGAGCCACGACGAGCAGTACTTC. Its translation is CASSFRGSHDEQYF.

The chain links TRBV11-2 to TRBJ2-5, with D tentatively TRBD2 (6 bases). V was shortened by 6 bases and J by 3 bases, with 17 bases between the two germline ends. Germline assignment: CDR1 SGHAT and CDR2 FQNNGV. CDR3 size: 15 residues. The CDR3 reads CASRPTLATKETQYF. In DNA, the CDR3 is TGTGCCAGCAGGCCGACGCTAGCGACTAAAGAGACCCAGTACTTC.

This clonotype was counted between two and nine times. The genes are TRBV5-1 and TRBJ1-6; possibly TRBD1 for D (5 bases). The CDR3 extends over 14 amino acids. Germline values: CDR1 SGHRS, CDR2 YFSETQ. V dropped 7 bases and J dropped 7 bases, with 15 bases sitting between them. The CDR3 bases are TGCGCCAGCTCCGATACAGGACTCAATTCACCCCTCCACTTT. Its translation is CASSDTGLNSPLHF.

The table lists this clonotype with a few counts. CDR3: CASSPRYLSTLSYEQYF. The DNA of the CDR3 is TGTGCCAGCTCACCACGTTATCTTTCCACCCTCTCCTACGAGCAGTACTTC. The rearrangement joins TRBV18 to TRBJ2-7, with D unclear. Germline V gene lookup returns CDR1 KGHSH and CDR2 LQKENI. V gave up 1 base and J gave up 0 bases, with 16 bases separating them. The CDR3 has 17 amino acids.

CDR3 DNA: TGCGCCAGCAGCCAGAGCGGGTACGGTTCCTACGAGCAGTACTTC. Protein sequence: CASSQSGYGSYEQYF. The rearrangement joins TRBV4-1 to TRBJ2-7, with a tentative D call TRBD2 (6 bases). Germline lookup yields CDR1 MGHRA and CDR2 YSYEKL. CDR3 length: 15 residues. The germline V and J ends were trimmed by 3 bases and 1 base, with 13 bases remaining between them.

This clonotype has a count of ten or more. This chain connects TRBV5-1 to TRBJ2-7; TRBD1 matches at 7 bases. This CDR3 has 14 amino acids. V shed 2 bases and J 4 bases; nucleotides not matched to a gene: 6. Germline-derived CDR1 and CDR2 are SGHRS and YFSETQ. The CDR3 here is CASSFTGDPYEQYF. The CDR3 DNA reads as TGCGCCAGCAGCTTCACAGGGGATCCGTACGAGCAGTACTTC.

The chain carries TRBV7-9 and TRBJ2-2, with 11 bases that match TRBD1. Germline CDR1 is SEHNR and CDR2 is FQNEAQ (reference sequence). J lost 6 bases, V lost 3 bases, and 0 bases had no gene match. This CDR3 spans 14 amino acids. CDR3 DNA sequence: TGTGCCAGCAGCTTGGGACAGGGGGCCGGGGAGCTGTTTTTT. This encodes CASSLGQGAGELFF.